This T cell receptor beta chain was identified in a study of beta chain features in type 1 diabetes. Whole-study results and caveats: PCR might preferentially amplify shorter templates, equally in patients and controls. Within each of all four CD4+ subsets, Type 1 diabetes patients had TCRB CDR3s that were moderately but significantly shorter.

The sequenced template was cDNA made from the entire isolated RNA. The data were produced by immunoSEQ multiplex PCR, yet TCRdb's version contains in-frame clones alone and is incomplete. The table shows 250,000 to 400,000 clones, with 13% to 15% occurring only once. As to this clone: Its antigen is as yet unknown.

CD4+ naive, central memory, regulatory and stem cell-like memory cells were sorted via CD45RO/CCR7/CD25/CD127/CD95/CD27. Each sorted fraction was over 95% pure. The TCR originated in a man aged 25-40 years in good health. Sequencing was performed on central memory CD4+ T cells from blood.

CDR3 in amino acids: CASGEPYEQYF. The CDR3 DNA sequence: TGTGCCAGCGGGGAGCCCTACGAGCAGTACTTC. The chain links TRBV5-6 to TRBJ2-5; D is perhaps TRBD2 (5 bases). The closer fit of TRBJ2-7 to the DNA end suggests the J call may be wrong. CDR3 length equals 11 residues. CDR1 is SGHDT and CDR2 is YYEEEE in the germline V gene.